Listed here is a single T cell receptor beta chain. V gave up 6 bases and J gave up 7 bases; unmatched junction bases: 11. CDR1 is GTSNPN, CDR2 SVGIG, per germline (reference sequence). The CDR3 length is 13 residues. Method: immunoSEQ multiplex PCR; TCRdb's copy keeps in-frame clones and lacks some. This sample has over 40,000 clones, with approximately 90% found just once. These data are taken from a study of blood T cell repertoires in COVID-19. The sequenced material came from peripheral blood. The clonotype was recovered from a man between 65 and 85 years old with acute or convalescent COVID-19. This chain connects TRBV30 to TRBJ1-2, with 7 nucleotides matching TRBD1. CDR3 sequence: CACSGTDPRGYTF. DNA of the CDR3: TGTGCCTGTTCCGGGACAGACCCTCGTGGCTACACCTTC.